This paragraph covers one TCR beta chain sequence. At one end the junction does not follow the germline gene, possibly because of a read error. This sample is part of a study of tumor and adjacent non-tumor tissue in lung cancer. Germline V gene sequence: CDR1 DFQATT, CDR2 SNEGSKA (reference sequence). This CDR3 comprises 14 residues. RNA was extracted from bulk tissue without any cell sorting. The library came from three nested PCR rounds adapted from ARM-PCR protocols. Using its own MiXCR run on the multiplex PCR reads, TCRdb lists one record per CDR3 protein. Of more than 95,000 distinct CDR3 sequences listed, approximately 71% were seen once; the top ten hold roughly 13%.

J is TRBJ2-5 and V is TRBV20-1; TRBD2 is a possible D gene (6 bases). The clonotype was recovered from a young man with non-small cell lung cancer. Sequenced input: lung tumor tissue. In DNA, the CDR3 is TGCGGTGCCACGGGAGTTGCCCTCGCGGAGACCCAGCACTTC. Translation gives CGATGVALAETQHF.